This T cell receptor beta chain comes out of a study of CD8 T cells in ankylosing spondylitis. A quantitative 5'-RACE method, one with molecular barcodes, was used to make TCR beta libraries. TCRdb re-called the 5' RACE reads with MiXCR, one entry per CDR3 protein. The data hold around 130,000 distinct CDR3 sequences, with around 7% observed a single time. Study-wide findings and caveats: What seemed typical of ankylosing spondylitis blood was a TCR beta motif built from eight highly homologous variants. Disease-linked clones, CD8+, were relatively rare in peripheral blood. It was reported that disease-linked clones were significantly enriched in matched ankylosing spondylitis synovial fluid.

This clonotype appeared many times. Its cognate antigen is unknown. CDR1 is KGHDR and CDR2 is SFDVKD in the germline V gene. CDR3 length equals 13 residues. Losses at the gene ends were 9 bases for V and 5 bases for J; bases not matched to a gene: 5. This chain joins TRBV24-1 and TRBJ2-1; 8 bases line up with TRBD1. The source material was blood, either unsorted or a sorted T cell fraction (not recorded which). The receptor comes from a male donor with ankylosing spondylitis or in good health (not recorded which). The CDR3 spells CATRDRGNNEQFF. The DNA of the CDR3 is TGTGCCACCCGCGACAGGGGTAACAATGAGCAGTTCTTC.